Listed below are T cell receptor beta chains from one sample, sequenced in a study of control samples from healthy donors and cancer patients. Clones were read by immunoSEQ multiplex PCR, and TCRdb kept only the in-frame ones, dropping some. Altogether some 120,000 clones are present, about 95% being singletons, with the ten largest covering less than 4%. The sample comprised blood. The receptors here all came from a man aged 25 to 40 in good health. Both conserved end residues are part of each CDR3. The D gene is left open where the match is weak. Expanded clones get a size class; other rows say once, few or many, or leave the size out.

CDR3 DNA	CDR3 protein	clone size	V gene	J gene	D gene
TGCAGTGCTAGTGTCCAGGTGAACACCGGGGAGCTGTTTTTT	CSASVQVNTGELFF	.	TRBV20-1	TRBJ2-2	.
TGCGCCAGCAGCAATTTGGGGATAAACGAGCAGTACTTC	CASSNLGINEQYF	.	TRBV5-1	TRBJ2-7	.
TGCGCCAGCAGCCAAGATGCCCCACGGACGGGGAGCAATCAGCCCCAGCATTTT	CASSQDAPRTGSNQPQHF	once	TRBV4-1	TRBJ1-5	.
TGTGCCAGCAGCTTGGCGGGGGGGCGCGGGCGTGGCACTGAAGCTTTCTTT	CASSLAGGRGRGTEAFF	.	TRBV5-6	TRBJ1-1	.
TGTGCCAGCAGCCAAGAGGGGCGTACTGAAGCTTTCTTT	CASSQEGRTEAFF	.	TRBV14	TRBJ1-1	.
TGTGCCACTCCACGCGGAGCGAACACCGGGGAGCTGTTTTTT	CATPRGANTGELFF	.	TRBV19	TRBJ2-2	.
TGTGCCTGCACCCCGGGACAGACCCACGAGCAGTACTTC	CACTPGQTHEQYF	.	TRBV30	TRBJ2-7	TRBD1
TGCGCCAGCAGCCAAGACCGAGGGGCCTCCTACGAGCAGTACTTC	CASSQDRGASYEQYF	.	TRBV4-3	TRBJ2-7	.
TGTGCCATCGGGGACAGGAACACCGGGGAGCTGTTTTTT	CAIGDRNTGELFF	.	TRBV10-3	TRBJ2-2	TRBD1
TGTGCCTGGAGTGTACAGGGAGTCGAAAAACTGTTTTTT	CAWSVQGVEKLFF	.	TRBV30	TRBJ1-4	.
TGCGCCAGCAGCCGGACGTTAGATAATGAAAAACTGTTTTTT	CASSRTLDNEKLFF	.	TRBV5-1	TRBJ1-4	.
TGTGCCAGCAGCTTAGGGGCAGGGGGAAGCAATCAGCCCCAGCATTTT	CASSLGAGGSNQPQHF	.	TRBV7-9	TRBJ1-5	TRBD1
TGTGCCAGCAGCTCACCGGGCCTCCGTAGCATCGAGACCCAGTACTTC	CASSSPGLRSIETQYF	.	TRBV7-2	TRBJ2-5	.